Presented here are 28 T cell receptor beta chains from one specimen sequenced in a study of shared clonotypes between healthy human individuals (dated by TCRdb to the early 2020s). For the CD8 naive samples, CD45RO-negative cells were positively selected for CCR7, yielding a CD45RA+CCR7+ population from which TemRA cells were excluded. The library relied on the immunoSEQ multiplex PCR assay. This immuneACCESS table, as held by TCRdb, lists in-frame sequences with V and J called but not all clones. Of the missing ones, under half trace to an unresolved V gene in checked studies; the others have no known cause. The sample contains some 1,900,000 clones, about 95% of them found a single time. In total, the top ten clones hold roughly 1.2% of the sample. Sequencing input: naive CD8+ T cells sorted from blood. Reading the label with the study, this specimen's cell subset or site is: CD45RA+CCR7+. The source is a man aged 18-30 years in good health.

The genes are TRBV29-1 and TRBJ2-5; weak D call: TRBD2 (5 bases). V lost 3 bases and J lost 4, with 12 bases in between. The germline CDR1 and CDR2 sequences are SQVTM and ANQGSEA. This CDR3 is 13 amino acids long. For the CDR3, the DNA is TGCAGCGTTGAGGAGGATTTCCGAGAGACCCAGTACTTC. This translates into CSVEEDFRETQYF.

Only a few counts were recorded for this clone. The DNA of the CDR3 is TGCGCCAGCAGTGTAGCGGCACACGAGCAGTACTTC. Amino acids: CASSVAAHEQYF. The chain has TRBV10-2 and TRBJ2-7; D perhaps matches TRBD2 (6 bases). The V and J ends lost 4 bases and 5 bases respectively, with 9 bases between them. The CDR3 extends over 12 amino acids. CDR1 is WSHSY and CDR2 is SAAADI in the germline V gene.

The V gene is TRBV2, the J gene TRBJ1-6; the D is unclear. The CDR3 extends over 16 amino acids. The germline gives CDR1 SNHLY, CDR2 FYNNEI. The V and J ends lost 1 base and 9 bases respectively, with 16 bases between them. The CDR3 DNA follows: TGTGCCAGCAGTGAAGGGACCGATCCGATTGCTTCACCCCTCCACTTT. It specifies CASSEGTDPIASPLHF. Using reference TRBV2 and TRBJ1-6 for the parts outside the CDR3, the full variable domain is EPEVTQTPSHQVTQMGQEVILRCVPISNHLYFYWYRQILGQKVEFLVSFYNNEISEKSEIFDDQFSVERPDGSNFTLKIRSTKLEDSAMYFCASSEGTDPIASPLHFGNGTRLTVT.

V usage is TRBV13 and J usage is TRBJ1-1, with D possibly matching TRBD1 (6 bases). The CDR3 totals 12 residues. Germline V gene lookup returns CDR1 PRHDT and CDR2 FYEKMQ (reference sequence). The V end was cut by 5 bases, the J end by 8 bases, with 12 bases between. Written as DNA, the CDR3 is TGTGCCAGCAGCGCAACAGGGTCCGAAGCTTTCTTT. As protein: CASSATGSEAFF.

As for this clone: The same CDR3 can be traced to other DNA sequences in this sample. The chain has TRBV19 and TRBJ1-5; no reliable D call. Germline V gene sequence: CDR1 LNHDA, CDR2 SQIVND (reference sequence). This CDR3 has 12 residues. The V end was cut by 3 bases, the J end by 6 bases, with 6 bases between. CDR3 nucleotides: TGTGCCAGTAGTATTATAGGTCAGCCCCAGCATTTT. Translated: CASSIIGQPQHF.

As concerns this clone: At the DNA level, this CDR3 is encoded by other sequences in the same sample as well. The CDR3 loop reads CASRGQGSYEQYF. The CDR3 region has the DNA TGTGCCAGCAGGGGACAGGGCTCCTACGAGCAGTACTTC. The chain employs TRBV28 and TRBJ2-7; 9 bases map to TRBD1. J was trimmed by 0 bases and V by 6 bases; bases with no gene match: 0. This CDR3 has 13 residues. Germline V gene sequence: CDR1 MDHEN, CDR2 SYDVKM. Complete variable domain (other parts from reference TRBV28 and TRBJ2-7): DVKVTQSSRYLVKRTGEKVFLECVQDMDHENMFWYRQDPGLGLRLIYFSYDVKMKEKGDIPEGYSVSREKKERFSLILESASTNQTSMYLCASRGQGSYEQYFGPGTRLTVT.

The CDR3 coding sequence is TGTGCCAGCAGTGGGAGGGGCGCCGATAATTCACCCCTCCACTTT. Its protein product is CASSGRGADNSPLHF. This chain connects TRBV2 to TRBJ1-6; a possible D gene is TRBD1 (5 bases). The CDR3 consists of 15 residues. V lost 4 bases to trimming and J lost 5 bases, with 12 bases between them. Germline-derived CDR1 and CDR2 are SNHLY and FYNNEI.

The count of this clone is one. The chain links TRBV19 to TRBJ2-7, with a weak D call TRBD2 (6 bases). CDR3 length: 13 residues. Trimming took off 3 bases at V and 6 bases at J, with 12 bases between the two ends. Germline CDR1 is LNHDA and CDR2 is SQIVND (reference sequence). The CDR3: CASSIRGAGEQYF. In nucleotides, the CDR3 is TGTGCCAGTAGTATCCGGGGAGCGGGCGAGCAGTACTTC.

The CDR3 loop is CASRPAGGPVDTQYF. The CDR3 region has the DNA TGTGCCAGCAGACCCGCCGGGGGTCCCGTGGATACGCAGTATTTT. The chain joins TRBV7-2 to TRBJ2-3, with D possibly matching TRBD2 (6 bases). Deletions cut 6 bases from V and 6 bases from J, with 19 bases between. CDR1 is SGHTA, CDR2 FQGNSA, per germline. The CDR3 runs to 15 residues.

The rearrangement links TRBV29-1 to TRBJ2-2; no definite D call. The V gene lost 0 bases and the J gene lost 2 bases, with 7 bases spanning the gap. This CDR3 has 14 residues. Germline V gene data show CDR1 as SQVTM and CDR2 as ANQGSEA. This CDR3 reads CSVEEGYNTGELFF. Here the CDR3 DNA reads TGCAGCGTTGAAGAGGGCTACAACACCGGGGAGCTGTTTTTT.

The V gene is TRBV5-4, the J gene TRBJ1-1; no clear D. V lost 0 bases and J 1 base, leaving 7 bases between the germline ends. The CDR3 has 14 residues. Germline V gene sequence: CDR1 SGHNT, CDR2 YYREEE (reference sequence). The CDR3 loop is CASSLDVGNTEAFF. In DNA, the CDR3 is TGTGCCAGCAGCTTGGATGTGGGGAACACTGAAGCTTTCTTT. Supplemented by reference TRBV5-4 and TRBJ1-1, the full variable domain reads ETGVTQSPTHLIKTRGQQVTLRCSSQSGHNTVSWYQQALGQGPQFIFQYYREEENGRGNFPPRFSGLQFPNYSSELNVNALELDDSALYLCASSLDVGNTEAFFGQGTRLTVV.

Regarding this clone: Other nucleotide sequences from this sample produce the same CDR3. The V gene is TRBV5-4, the J gene TRBJ1-3; D not certain. Germline V gene data show CDR1 as SGHNT and CDR2 as YYREEE (reference sequence). The CDR3 is 14 amino acids. V was shortened by 4 bases and J by 1 base, with 9 bases between the two germline ends. CDR3 nucleotides: TGTGCCAGCAGCCTCGTGGGGTCTGGAAACACCATATATTTT. As protein: CASSLVGSGNTIYF.

The chain carries TRBV4-1 and TRBJ1-2; D gene ambiguous. The germline CDR1 and CDR2 sequences are MGHRA and YSYEKL. This CDR3 comprises 14 residues. V was shortened by 3 bases and J by 6 bases, with 14 bases between the two germline ends. The CDR3 coding sequence is TGCGCCAGCAGCCAGACCCTGGTCGGCCATGGCTACACCTTC. Its protein is CASSQTLVGHGYTF.

The chain employs TRBV4-3 and TRBJ1-6; D possibly corresponds to TRBD1 (5 bases). This CDR3 has 14 residues. CDR1 is LGHNA and CDR2 is YSLEER in the germline V gene. Trimming cost V 0 bases and J 12 bases, with 12 bases left between them. CDR3 amino acids: CASSQDEGFGPLHF. In DNA, the CDR3 is TGCGCCAGCAGCCAAGATGAGGGGTTCGGACCCCTCCACTTT.

This chain uses TRBV6-1 with TRBJ2-7, with 8 nucleotides matching TRBD2. The CDR3 extends over 12 amino acids. CDR1 and CDR2 (germline): MNHNS, SASEGT. Trimming removed 6 bases from V and 4 bases from J; junction bases left unmatched: 2. The chain's CDR3 is CASSREGYEQYF. The DNA of the CDR3 is TGTGCCAGCAGCCGGGAGGGTTACGAGCAGTACTTC.

The rearrangement joins TRBV7-2 to TRBJ2-3, with TRBD2 matching 10 bases. V shed 5 bases, J shed 4 bases, and the junction held 15 bases outside the gene matches. This CDR3 comprises 18 residues. Looked up from germline, CDR1 is SGHTA and CDR2 is FQGNSA. The CDR3 here is CASSPILLAGLSPDTQYF. In DNA form, the CDR3 reads TGTGCCAGCAGCCCCATATTACTAGCGGGGCTGAGCCCAGATACGCAGTATTTT.

This chain connects TRBV7-9 to TRBJ2-5, with 7 positions matching TRBD2. This CDR3 is 16 amino acids long. The V and J ends lost 5 bases and 5 bases, in that order; junction bases with no gene match: 14. The germline V gene encodes CDR1 SEHNR and CDR2 FQNEAQ (reference sequence). CDR3 DNA sequence: TGTGCCAGCAGCATAGGGCTAGCGGCCCTCCGGGAGACCCAGTACTTC. Protein sequence: CASSIGLAALRETQYF.

The genes are TRBV5-1 and TRBJ2-1; D remains ambiguous. Trimming left V 0 bases short and J 6 bases short, with 10 bases between. The CDR3 runs to 14 residues. In germline, CDR1 is SGHRS, CDR2 YFSETQ. Here the CDR3 reads CASSLDPLGNEQFF. In nucleotides, the CDR3 is TGCGCCAGCAGCTTGGACCCCCTGGGCAATGAGCAGTTCTTC.

This chain links TRBV27 with TRBJ2-1; the D call may be TRBD1 or TRBD2 (5 bases each). Germline CDR1 is MNHEY and CDR2 is SMNVEV (reference sequence). Trimming stripped 3 bases from V and 4 bases from J, with 13 bases between. The CDR3 has 15 amino acids. The CDR3 loop reads CASSLTGTHYNEQFF. The CDR3 nucleotides read TGTGCCAGCAGTTTGACGGGGACGCATTACAATGAGCAGTTCTTC.

The chain is built from TRBV19 and TRBJ1-6; 7 nucleotides line up with TRBD1. Germline V gene data show CDR1 as LNHDA and CDR2 as SQIVND (reference sequence). This CDR3 comprises 14 residues. V was clipped by 3 bases and J by 7 bases; unmatched bases: 3. The CDR3 bases are TGTGCCAGTAGTATTACGGGACAGAATTCACCCCTCCACTTT. It specifies CASSITGQNSPLHF.

The sample holds one count of this clone. This chain connects TRBV28 to TRBJ2-5, with a tentative D call TRBD1 (6 bases). CDR3 length: 15 amino acids. Looked up from germline, CDR1 is MDHEN and CDR2 is SYDVKM. Trimming took off 7 bases at V and 2 bases at J, with 17 bases between the two ends. CDR3 bases: TGTGCCAGCACCCCAGGGGCCACCCCACAAGAGACCCAGTACTTC. This encodes CASTPGATPQETQYF.

The V call is TRBV4-2, the J call TRBJ2-1; D gene uncertain. V lost 5 bases to trimming and J lost 4 bases, with 18 bases between them. The CDR3 is 16 residues long. Germline V CDR1 and CDR2: LGHNA, YNFKEQ. The CDR3 region has the DNA TGTGCCAGCAGCTCAACGTTAGTTGGTGAATACAATGAGCAGTTCTTC. Its translation is CASSSTLVGEYNEQFF.

The V call is TRBV11-1, the J call TRBJ2-1, with 8 bases that match TRBD2. Trimming cost V 1 base and J 9 bases; bases outside gene matches: 11. This CDR3 is 16 amino acids long. Germline V CDR1 and CDR2: SGHAT, FQDESV (reference sequence). The CDR3 is CASSLEVSGVSIEQFF. CDR3 nucleotides: TGTGCCAGCAGCTTAGAGGTTAGCGGGGTCAGTATTGAGCAGTTCTTC. The variable domain in full, completed from reference TRBV11-1 and TRBJ2-1, reads EAEVAQSPRYKITEKSQAVAFWCDPISGHATLYWYRQILGQGPELLVQFQDESVVDDSQLPKDRFSAERLKGVDSTLKIQPAELGDSAMYLCASSLEVSGVSIEQFFGPGTRLTVL.

The chain couples TRBV10-2 to TRBJ2-7; no definite D call. Trimming shortened V by 4 bases and J by 5 bases, and 9 bases separated the two germline ends. This CDR3 has 12 amino acids. From germline, CDR1 is WSHSY and CDR2 SAAADI. The chain's CDR3 is CASSGPEHEQYF. As DNA, the CDR3 is TGCGCCAGCAGTGGGCCGGAGCACGAGCAGTACTTC.

V is TRBV9 and J is TRBJ2-1; D not certain. Trimming took 4 bases from V and 5 from J, leaving 7 bases between them. Per germline, CDR1 SGDLS and CDR2 YYNGEE. The CDR3 totals 12 residues. CDR3 sequence (DNA): TGTGCCAGCAGCACCACCCACAATGAGCAGTTCTTC. Its translation is CASSTTHNEQFF.

This clone has more than one count but fewer than ten. The chain links TRBV6-5 to TRBJ2-1; 8 bases map to TRBD1. CDR1 MNHEY and CDR2 SVGAGI come from the germline V gene. The CDR3 sequence is 16 residues long. The ends lost 2 bases at V and 2 bases at J; junction bases unmatched: 5. The CDR3 loop is CASSYLGQGPYNEQFF. The CDR3 DNA reads as TGTGCCAGCAGTTACCTCGGACAGGGACCCTACAATGAGCAGTTCTTC.

The chain is built from TRBV27 and TRBJ1-2; TRBD1 aligns across 9 bases. V lost 6 bases and J lost 4; bases outside the gene matches: 9. CDR3 length: 15 amino acids. In germline, CDR1 is MNHEY, CDR2 SMNVEV (reference sequence). For the CDR3, the DNA is TGTGCCAGCAGCCCCACAGGGGGCGAAATCTATGGCTACACCTTC. Translated: CASSPTGGEIYGYTF.

This chain uses TRBV5-4 with TRBJ2-7; D remains ambiguous. Between the trimmed V and J ends, which lost 2 bases and 4 bases, there was a span of 10 bases. The CDR3 sequence is 13 residues long. From germline, CDR1 is SGHNT and CDR2 YYREEE (reference sequence). In DNA form, the CDR3 reads TGTGCCAGCAGCTTTCAGAATGGGTACGAGCAGTACTTC. Amino acid sequence: CASSFQNGYEQYF.